This entry is about one T cell receptor beta chain. What it binds is not known. This entry belongs to a study of T-cell memory formation after mild COVID-19. TCRdb passed the 5' RACE reads through MiXCR, listing each CDR3 protein once. This sample has about 140,000 distinct CDR3 sequences, with more than 14% found just once. The CDR3 is made up of 15 amino acids. Trimming removed 4 bases from V and 2 bases from J; junction bases left unmatched: 5. Germline lookup yields CDR1 SGHDT and CDR2 YYEEEE. Points from the study as a whole: CD4+ contracting clones lay mainly in CM and EM, CD8+ ones in EMRA. That cross-reactive memory joined was suggested by some responding clones appearing in pre-infection memory.

The sample consisted of PBMCs or a T cell subset sorted from them (not recorded which). The clonotype was recovered from an adult woman who had mild COVID-19 (a few samples of this study predate the infection). Cell type and time point are not known. V gene TRBV5-6 combines with J gene TRBJ2-5; TRBD2 matches 10 bases. CDR3 sequence: CASSDELAGQETQYF. CDR3 in DNA: TGTGCCAGCAGCGACGAACTAGCGGGACAAGAGACCCAGTACTTC.